These 18 T cell receptor beta chains originate from one sample sequenced in a study of blood T cell repertoires in COVID-19. This table comes from immunoSEQ multiplex PCR, and its TCRdb copy is limited to in-frame clones, with some not included. The top ten hold around 19% of the sample, which has approximately 120,000 clones, approximately 83% seen once. The sample was peripheral blood. The source is a woman in her forties or fifties who had recovered from COVID-19.

The V and J genes are TRBV4-2 and TRBJ1-1; D is perhaps TRBD1 (5 bases). Germline CDR1 is LGHNA and CDR2 is YNFKEQ. This CDR3 region has 15 residues. V was cut by 2 bases and J by 3 bases, with 13 bases left in between. CDR3 in amino acids: CASSQKGTSDTEAFF. The CDR3 DNA reads as TGTGCCAGCAGCCAAAAGGGGACTTCGGACACTGAAGCTTTCTTT.

CDR3 DNA: TGTGCCACCAGTCAGACAGGGGGCGGCATAAGGAATGAGCAGTTCTTC. It specifies CATSQTGGGIRNEQFF. V and J are TRBV24-1 and TRBJ2-1; TRBD1 agrees at 10 bases. Germline CDR1 reads KGHDR; CDR2 reads SFDVKD. The CDR3 consists of 16 residues. J gave up 7 bases and V 6 bases, and 11 bases lay outside the gene matches.

The V call is TRBV15, the J call TRBJ2-1; TRBD1 matches at 8 bases. Germline-derived CDR1 and CDR2 are LNHNV and YYDKDF (reference sequence). The CDR3 spans 17 residues. J lost 6 bases, V lost 1 base, and 11 bases had no gene match. CDR3 nucleotides: TGTGCCACCAGCAGAGTTCCCAGGGGGCGAATCGTCAATGAGCAGTTCTTC. Protein sequence: CATSRVPRGRIVNEQFF.

The chain uses TRBV9 and TRBJ1-5; D might be TRBD1 (5 bases). With 4 bases removed from V and 5 bases from J, the gap between germline ends came to 16 bases. Germline V gene sequence: CDR1 SGDLS, CDR2 YYNGEE. This CDR3 is built from 15 residues. In DNA form, the CDR3 reads TGTGCCAGCAGCCCTGGGGGGATAGAGGATCAGCCCCAGCATTTT. This sequence encodes CASSPGGIEDQPQHF.

The chain recombines TRBV7-9 with TRBJ2-7, with 8 bases that match TRBD1. V shed 7 bases, J shed 5 bases, and the junction held 19 bases outside the gene matches. This CDR3 is built from 17 residues. Germline loops: CDR1 SEHNR, CDR2 FQNEAQ (reference sequence). The CDR3 DNA is TGTGCCAGCACCACCGCGCAGGGGGCTCTGGTTCTGCACGAGCAGTACTTC. Protein sequence: CASTTAQGALVLHEQYF.

This chain links TRBV10-3 with TRBJ2-1, with TRBD1 matching 9 bases. V lost 8 bases, J lost 2 bases, and 4 bases stayed unmatched. The CDR3 has 14 residues. The germline V gene has CDR1 ENHRY and CDR2 SYGVKD. CDR3 nucleotides: TGTGCCATCGTGGGACAGGGTACCTACAATGAGCAGTTCTTC. It specifies CAIVGQGTYNEQFF.

The chain combines TRBV7-2 with TRBJ1-2, with 9 bases fitting TRBD1. The CDR3 has 14 residues. Germline V gene sequence: CDR1 SGHTA, CDR2 FQGNSA. After removal of 5 bases from V and 12 bases from J, the junction contained 13 bases not matched to a gene. This chain's CDR3 is CASSAHRDREMDTF. The DNA of the CDR3 is TGTGCCAGCAGCGCGCACCGGGACAGGGAAATGGACACCTTC.

This sequence joins TRBV7-8 and TRBJ2-7; TRBD2 is a possible D gene (6 bases). This CDR3 contains 16 residues. Germline V gene sequence: CDR1 SGHVS, CDR2 FQNEAQ. Trimming cost V 5 bases and J 0 bases, with 17 bases left between them. The CDR3 DNA reads as TGTGCCAGCAGCCCGGGGCTAGCGTCCAGCTCCTACGAGCAGTACTTC. Its protein is CASSPGLASSSYEQYF.

This chain joins TRBV27 and TRBJ1-2; TRBD1 is a possible D gene (5 bases). The germline V and J ends were trimmed by 10 bases and 3 bases, with 21 bases remaining between them. The CDR3 has 15 residues. Germline V gives CDR1 MNHEY, CDR2 SMNVEV (reference sequence). The CDR3 bases are TGTGCCACCCGAGCTAATACAGGTGCCCACTATGGCTACACCTTC. Residues: CATRANTGAHYGYTF.

The V call is TRBV7-9, the J call TRBJ2-1, with TRBD2 identical over 15 bases. The CDR3 has 19 residues. Germline V gene data show CDR1 as SEHNR and CDR2 as FQNEAQ (reference sequence). V shed 5 bases and J 7 bases; nucleotides not matched to a gene: 15. The CDR3 DNA reads TGTGCCAGCAGCCACTCCGGGACTAGCGGGAGGAGGGCGGTGAATGAGCAGTTCTTC. Its translation: CASSHSGTSGRRAVNEQFF.

The J gene is TRBJ1-1, the V gene TRBV24-1, with 7 bases fitting TRBD1. The CDR3 loop spans 15 amino acids. CDR1 KGHDR and CDR2 SFDVKD come from the germline V gene. The trim removed 3 bases at V and 1 base at J, leaving 4 bases unmatched. For the CDR3, the DNA is TGTGCCACCAGTGATCGGACAGGCCCGAACACTGAAGCTTTCTTT. Protein sequence: CATSDRTGPNTEAFF.

This rearrangement joins TRBV13 to TRBJ2-1; tentative D call: TRBD2 (5 bases). The CDR3 runs 11 residues. Between the trimmed V and J ends, which lost 8 bases and 12 bases, there was a span of 14 bases. Looked up from germline, CDR1 is PRHDT and CDR2 is FYEKMQ (reference sequence). DNA of the CDR3: TGTGCCAGCGGGTCCGGGATCGGGCAGTTCTTC. It is translated as CASGSGIGQFF.

The chain employs TRBV5-6 and TRBJ2-7; TRBD2 aligns across 11 bases. The CDR3 is made up of 18 amino acids. The germline gives CDR1 SGHDT, CDR2 YYEEEE. V lost 0 bases to trimming and J lost 3 bases; unmatched junction nucleotides: 11. The CDR3 sequence: CASSLASAMTSGNYEQYF. CDR3 DNA sequence: TGTGCCAGCAGCTTGGCCTCGGCGATGACTAGCGGGAACTACGAGCAGTACTTC. The complete variable domain, with remaining parts taken from reference TRBV5-6 and TRBJ2-7, reads DAGVTQSPTHLIKTRGQQVTLRCSPKSGHDTVSWYQQALGQGPQFIFQYYEEEERQRGNFPDRFSGHQFPNYSSELNVNALLLGDSALYLCASSLASAMTSGNYEQYFGPGTRLTVT.

This clone occurred a few times. The chain couples TRBV7-9 to TRBJ1-3; a possible D gene is TRBD1 (5 bases). CDR1 is SEHNR and CDR2 is FQNEAQ in the germline V gene (reference sequence). The germline V and J ends were trimmed by 3 bases and 0 bases, with 9 bases remaining between them. The CDR3 is 15 residues long. CDR3 amino acids: CASSFTGSSGNTIYF. The CDR3, as DNA: TGTGCCAGCAGCTTTACAGGTTCCTCTGGAAACACCATATATTTT. The full variable domain, rest sourced from reference TRBV7-9 and TRBJ1-3, is DTGVSQNPRHKITKRGQNVTFRCDPISEHNRLYWYRQTLGQGPEFLTYFQNEAQLEKSRLLSDRFSAERPKGSFSTLEIQRTEQGDSAMYLCASSFTGSSGNTIYFGEGSWLTVV.

This clone came up once. The genes are TRBV5-5 and TRBJ2-7; 7 positions match TRBD2. The V gene's germline CDR1 is SGHKS and CDR2 YYEKEE (reference sequence). With V trimmed by 0 bases and J by 2 bases, 5 bases remained unmatched. CDR3 length: 15 amino acids. CDR3 region: CASSLVWREPYEQYF. CDR3 nucleotides: TGTGCCAGCAGCTTGGTTTGGCGGGAGCCCTACGAGCAGTACTTC. Combining the CDR3 with reference TRBV5-5 and TRBJ2-7 gives the whole variable domain DAGVTQSPTHLIKTRGQQVTLRCSPISGHKSVSWYQQVLGQGPQFIFQYYEKEERGRGNFPDRFSARQFPNYSSELNVNALLLGDSALYLCASSLVWREPYEQYFGPGTRLTVT.

The chain combines TRBV9 with TRBJ1-3; D gene uncertain. This CDR3 contains 14 residues. Germline V CDR1 and CDR2: SGDLS, YYNGEE. The germline V and J ends were trimmed by 4 bases and 1 base, with 9 bases remaining between them. The CDR3 loop is CASSPRQSGNTIYF. As DNA, the CDR3 is TGTGCCAGCAGCCCCCGCCAGTCTGGAAACACCATATATTTT.

The chain employs TRBV3-1 (or the pseudogene TRBV3-2) and TRBJ2-5; D might be TRBD2 (5 bases). In germline, CDR1 is LGHDT, CDR2 YNNKEL (reference sequence). This CDR3 is built from 16 residues. Trimming took 1 base from V and 5 from J, leaving 17 bases between them. The CDR3: CASSQGGSPRGETQYF. The DNA of the CDR3 is TGTGCCAGCAGCCAAGGGGGTAGCCCTAGAGGGGAGACCCAGTACTTC.

The chain couples TRBV7-8 to TRBJ2-3; 11 nucleotides agree with TRBD2. The CDR3 is made up of 18 amino acids. Looked up from germline, CDR1 is SGHVS and CDR2 is FQNEAQ. The V and J ends lost 3 bases and 4 bases, in that order; junction bases with no gene match: 12. This CDR3 reads CASSFSPLAGGPADTQYF. The CDR3 DNA reads as TGTGCCAGCAGCTTCTCTCCTTTAGCGGGAGGGCCGGCAGATACGCAGTATTTT.